This T cell receptor beta chain was documented in a study of T cells in Graves' hyperthyroidism and ophthalmopathy. From germline, CDR1 is MNHNS and CDR2 SASEGT. The CDR3 consists of 15 residues. The V gene lost 5 bases and the J gene lost 2 bases, with 15 bases spanning the gap. Template material for amplifying TCR beta CDR3 regions consisted of RNA transcripts. Primed by the HTBI set, a first-round RT-PCR was run on the TCR CDR3. TCRdb used MiXCR to reprocess the multiplex PCR reads, holding one entry per CDR3 protein. The table lists hundreds of thousands of distinct CDR3 sequences, 15% to 18% of them singletons.

Sequencing input: blood. The sequence came from a woman aged 18 to 35 with Graves' hyperthyroidism. The V and J genes are TRBV6-1 and TRBJ2-5; TRBD2 might be the D (5 bases). CDR3 sequence: CASSYFNRGQETQYF. CDR3 DNA: TGTGCCAGCAGTTATTTTAATCGGGGTCAAGAGACCCAGTACTTC.